This passage covers 17 T cell receptor beta chains from one sample sequenced in a study of blood T cell repertoires in COVID-19. TCRdb's table, derived via immunoSEQ multiplex PCR, lists solely in-frame clones and lacks some. Here the sample spans approximately 350,000 clones, 80% to 90% being singletons. The sequencing input was peripheral blood. These receptors all stem from a man between 40 and 49 years old with acute or convalescent COVID-19.

The CDR3 nucleotides read TGCGCCAGCAGCCAAGAGACGGGACACTATCAGCCCCAGCATTTT. Translating it yields CASSQETGHYQPQHF. The chain joins TRBV4-1 to TRBJ1-5, with D possibly being TRBD1 (6 bases). CDR3 length equals 15 residues. V lost 0 bases, J lost 5 bases, and 11 bases lay in between. The germline V gene has CDR1 MGHRA and CDR2 YSYEKL.

The chain links TRBV7-9 to TRBJ1-4; 9 positions agree with TRBD1. V dropped 5 bases and J dropped 4; count of bases not matched to a gene: 11. The CDR3 totals 17 residues. Germline CDR1 SEHNR, CDR2 FQNEAQ (reference sequence). CDR3 sequence: CASSNDRGAAYNEKLFF. Written as DNA, the CDR3 is TGTGCCAGCAGCAATGACAGGGGGGCCGCGTATAATGAAAAACTGTTTTTT.

The V gene is TRBV3-1 (or the pseudogene TRBV3-2), the J gene TRBJ2-3, with 8 bases identical to TRBD1. Germline assignment: CDR1 LGHDT and CDR2 YNNKEL (reference sequence). The ends lost 4 bases at V and 0 bases at J; junction bases unmatched: 6. This CDR3 has 16 amino acids. CDR3 coding DNA: TGTGCCAGCAGCCGGAGCCGGGACAGGAGCACAGATACGCAGTATTTT. As protein: CASSRSRDRSTDTQYF.

This clone was recorded a few times. In DNA, the CDR3 is TGTGCCAGCAGCCAAATACAGGGGTCTTGGAACACTGAAGCTTTCTTT. The encoded protein is CASSQIQGSWNTEAFF. The rearrangement uses TRBV5-4 and TRBJ1-1; the match to TRBD1 covers 7 bases. After removal of 4 bases from V and 1 base from J, the junction contained 10 bases not matched to a gene. The CDR3 contains 16 residues. Per the germline V gene, CDR1 is SGHNT and CDR2 is YYREEE (reference sequence).

This chain connects TRBV4-1 to TRBJ2-1, with 7 bases identical to TRBD2. Germline CDR1 reads MGHRA; CDR2 reads YSYEKL. With V trimmed by 2 bases and J by 8 bases, 15 bases remained unmatched. CDR3 length: 17 amino acids. The CDR3 sequence: CASSQLDLRGSGDEQFF. The CDR3 coding sequence is TGCGCCAGCAGCCAACTCGATCTACGCGGGAGCGGCGATGAGCAGTTCTTC.

This sequence joins TRBV1 and TRBJ1-1. TRBV1 is tagged as a pseudogene. The length of the CDR3 is 13 residues. The DNA of the CDR3 is TGCACCAGCGCAGGACTGCAGAACACTGAAGCTTTCTTT. Its translation is CTSAGLQNTEAFF.

This rearrangement joins TRBV19 to TRBJ2-4; a weak D match, TRBD2 (5 bases). Trimming left V 7 bases short and J 0 bases short, with 10 bases between. Germline V gene sequence: CDR1 LNHDA, CDR2 SQIVND (reference sequence). This CDR3 has 14 residues. CDR3 in DNA: TGTGCCAGTATCGACGGACTAGCCAAAAACATTCAGTACTTC. It specifies CASIDGLAKNIQYF.

The chain couples TRBV7-8 to TRBJ2-7; D is possibly TRBD1 (5 bases). The CDR3 has 16 residues. From germline, CDR1 is SGHVS and CDR2 FQNEAQ. V was trimmed by 5 bases and J by 0 bases, leaving 17 bases between them. CDR3 DNA: TGTGCCAGCAGCCCTACCGGACACCGATCCTCCTACGAGCAGTACTTC. It is translated as CASSPTGHRSSYEQYF.

This clone appeared once. The genes are TRBV11-2 and TRBJ2-3; D remains unclear. This CDR3 spans 12 amino acids. The germline gives CDR1 SGHAT, CDR2 FQNNGV. Deletions cut 2 bases from V and 4 bases from J, with 4 bases between. This CDR3 is CASSLYADTQYF. The CDR3 DNA is TGTGCCAGCAGCTTATATGCAGATACGCAGTATTTT.

This clone turned up a few times. The CDR3 spells CASRQLAANTGELFF. The CDR3 region has the DNA TGTGCCAGCAGGCAACTAGCGGCTAACACCGGGGAGCTGTTTTTT. The chain couples TRBV6-5 to TRBJ2-2; the match to TRBD2 covers 8 bases. This CDR3 contains 15 residues. Germline V gene lookup returns CDR1 MNHEY and CDR2 SVGAGI. J lost 2 bases, V lost 6 bases, and 5 bases had no gene match.

The rearrangement links TRBV19 to TRBJ2-5, with 7 bases identical to TRBD1. The V gene end was trimmed by 2 bases and the J gene end by 2 bases; junction bases not matched to a gene: 8. This CDR3 spans 16 amino acids. Germline V gene data show CDR1 as LNHDA and CDR2 as SQIVND (reference sequence). CDR3 sequence: CASSIRGQGGQETQYF. The CDR3 nucleotides are TGTGCCAGTAGTATAAGGGGGCAGGGCGGACAAGAGACCCAGTACTTC. Full variable domain (outside the CDR3, taken from reference TRBV19 and TRBJ2-5): DGGITQSPKYLFRKEGQNVTLSCEQNLNHDAMYWYRQDPGQGLRLIYYSQIVNDFQKGDIAEGYSVSREKKESFPLTVTSAQKNPTAFYLCASSIRGQGGQETQYFGPGTRLLVL.

This sequence joins TRBV4-3 and TRBJ1-3; perhaps TRBD1 as D (6 bases). The CDR3 has 15 residues. Germline V gene sequence: CDR1 LGHNA, CDR2 YSLEER. The V gene lost 2 bases and the J gene lost 1 base, with 9 bases spanning the gap. CDR3 sequence (DNA): TGCGCCAGCAGCCAATCACAGGGTTCTGGAAACACCATATATTTT. Protein sequence: CASSQSQGSGNTIYF.

This clone was recorded only once. The V call is TRBV7-9, the J call TRBJ2-1; TRBD2 might be the D (6 bases). The V end was cut by 5 bases, the J end by 4 bases, with 12 bases between. The CDR3 contains 14 residues. CDR1 and CDR2 from the germline V gene are SEHNR and FQNEAQ (reference sequence). CDR3 loop: CASSLWTTYNEQFF. CDR3 bases: TGTGCCAGCAGCCTTTGGACTACTTACAATGAGCAGTTCTTC.

This clone has only a few counts. The chain employs TRBV19 and TRBJ1-2, with 8 bases lining up with TRBD1. With 5 bases clipped from V and 8 bases from J, the junction kept 16 bases outside the gene matches. The CDR3 has 16 residues. Germline V CDR1 and CDR2: LNHDA, SQIVND (reference sequence). The CDR3 loop reads CASSLLRDRRMGGYTF. CDR3 sequence (DNA): TGTGCCAGTAGTCTTCTCAGGGACAGGAGGATGGGAGGCTACACCTTC.

V and J are TRBV7-3 and TRBJ1-5, with 7 bases aligning to TRBD1. The V gene end was trimmed by 2 bases and the J gene end by 7 bases; junction bases not matched to a gene: 2. This CDR3 is built from 13 residues. Germline V gene data show CDR1 as SGHTA and CDR2 as FQGTGA. The CDR3 protein is CASSLQQGQPQHF. The DNA of the CDR3 is TGTGCCAGCAGCTTACAACAGGGGCAGCCCCAGCATTTT.

This chain connects TRBV9 to TRBJ2-3; 9 nucleotides align to TRBD2. J gave up 2 bases and V 4 bases, and 5 bases lay outside the gene matches. There are 15 residues in the CDR3. Germline CDR1 reads SGDLS; CDR2 reads YYNGEE. The CDR3 protein is CASSPRLAVTDTQYF. In nucleotides, the CDR3 is TGTGCCAGCAGCCCCCGACTAGCGGTCACAGATACGCAGTATTTT. The whole variable domain, remainder taken from reference TRBV9 and TRBJ2-3, is DSGVTQTPKHLITATGQRVTLRCSPRSGDLSVYWYQQSLDQGLQFLIQYYNGEERAKGNILERFSAQQFPDLHSELNLSSLELGDSALYFCASSPRLAVTDTQYFGPGTRLTVL.

The genes are TRBV7-9 and TRBJ2-3, with TRBD2 identical over 7 bases. V trimming: 6 bases; J trimming: 3 bases; junction bases outside the gene matches: 6. CDR3 length: 14 residues. CDR1 is SEHNR, CDR2 FQNEAQ, per germline (reference sequence). The DNA for the CDR3 is TGTGCCAGCAGGCGGAGAGCGGGAACAGATACGCAGTATTTT. Protein: CASRRRAGTDTQYF.